A single sample is the source of the 8 T cell receptor beta chains below, sequenced in a study of T cells in Graves' hyperthyroidism and ophthalmopathy. RNA transcripts were the template for amplifying TCR beta CDR3 regions. TCR CDR3 underwent first-round RT-PCR with the HTBI primer set. Each CDR3 protein is one row after TCRdb ran MiXCR on the multiplex PCR reads. Found here are 490,000 or so distinct CDR3 sequences, roughly 21% of them singletons; the top ten hold approximately 48%. The specimen sequenced was blood. The receptors shown here come from a man between 35 and 55 years old with Graves' ophthalmopathy.

The V gene is TRBV6-1, the J gene TRBJ2-1; 12 bases are a match to TRBD2. CDR1 is MNHNS and CDR2 is SASEGT in the germline V gene. The V segment lost 10 bases and the J segment 7 bases; nucleotides outside the gene matches: 14. This CDR3 is built from 16 residues. The CDR3 sequence: CATNNIRLAGVNEQFF. CDR3 in DNA: TGTGCCACCAACAATATTAGACTAGCGGGAGTTAATGAGCAGTTCTTC.

This clonotype showed up just a few times. The V gene is TRBV7-3, the J gene TRBJ2-2; 9 positions match TRBD1. Trimming removed 5 bases from V and 5 bases from J; junction bases left unmatched: 15. The CDR3 extends over 18 amino acids. The V gene's germline CDR1 is SGHTA and CDR2 FQGTGA. CDR3 nucleotide sequence: TGTGCCAGCAGCATTTCCCCCGGGACAGGGAAGCGGACCGGGGAGCTGTTTTTT. It translates to CASSISPGTGKRTGELFF. The variable domain in full, completed from reference TRBV7-3 and TRBJ2-2, reads GAGVSQTPSNKVTEKGKYVELRCDPISGHTALYWYRQSLGQGPEFLIYFQGTGAADDSGLPNDRFFAVRPEGSVSTLKIQRTERGDSAVYLCASSISPGTGKRTGELFFGEGSRLTVL.

The sample holds a few counts of this clonotype. The V gene is TRBV20-1, the J gene TRBJ1-1; D is ambiguous. The CDR3 is 14 amino acids. Germline V lookup: CDR1 DFQATT, CDR2 SNEGSKA (reference sequence). Trimming left V 0 bases short and J 6 bases short, with 14 bases between. The CDR3 nucleotides read TGCAGTGCTAGAGATATGAGGGTAGGCGCTGAAGCTTTCTTT. Its protein is CSARDMRVGAEAFF.

In its sample, this clonotype was seen many times. The chain is built from TRBV20-1 and TRBJ2-5; TRBD2 might be the D (5 bases). V was trimmed by 4 bases and J by 0 bases, leaving 18 bases between them. This CDR3 spans 16 amino acids. Germline CDR1 is DFQATT and CDR2 is SNEGSKA (reference sequence). For the CDR3, the DNA is TGCAGTGCTAATTCACCTAGCACCTTGTACCAAGAGACCCAGTACTTC. Translation: CSANSPSTLYQETQYF.

This clonotype was seen repeatedly, ten times or more. The rearrangement links TRBV7-3 to TRBJ2-3; 7 positions match TRBD2. Germline loops: CDR1 SGHTA, CDR2 FQGTGA. The CDR3 covers 14 residues. Trimming removed 3 bases from V and 4 bases from J; junction bases left unmatched: 4. In DNA, the CDR3 is TGTGCCAGCAGCTTTGCGGGAGTATCAGATACGCAGTATTTT. Residues: CASSFAGVSDTQYF.

The table lists this clonotype with many counts. The chain couples TRBV6-2 or TRBV6-3 to TRBJ1-1, with 7 bases matching TRBD1. Germline V gene data show CDR1 as MNHEY and CDR2 as SVGEGT. The CDR3 has 15 residues. Trimming removed 5 bases from V and 3 bases from J; junction bases left unmatched: 9. This CDR3 reads CASSHPRGQHTEAFF. The CDR3 DNA is TGTGCCAGCAGTCACCCCCGGGGACAGCACACTGAAGCTTTCTTT.

This clonotype was counted many times. The chain employs TRBV5-8 and TRBJ1-1, with 8 bases lining up with TRBD1. Germline CDR1 and CDR2: SGHTS and YDEGEE. J lost 2 bases, V lost 0 bases, and 6 bases had no gene match. The length of the CDR3 is 16 residues. The CDR3 DNA is TGTGCCAGCAGCTTGGGAGACAGGGGCCTTAACACTGAAGCTTTCTTT. This gives the protein CASSLGDRGLNTEAFF.

This clonotype was detected only a few times. This chain links TRBV5-1 with TRBJ1-2; D not resolved. There are 15 residues in the CDR3. Trimming removed 3 bases at V and 4 bases at J, with 16 bases between. Germline CDR1 is SGHRS and CDR2 is YFSETQ. CDR3 sequence (DNA): TGCGCCAGCAGCTCCCCTTTTGACAAAGGCTATGGCTACACCTTC. It is translated as CASSSPFDKGYGYTF.